Following are 11 T cell receptor beta chains from one sample sequenced in a study of cytomegalovirus exposure and HLA in healthy donors. Researchers ran the PCR with 60 Vbeta and 13 Jbeta primers. Clones were sequenced by immunoSEQ multiplex PCR, and TCRdb holds only the in-frame ones, with some missing. This sample's table has 150,000 to 200,000 clones. Sequencing input: PBMCs. These TCRs come from a man aged 30 to 45 in good health and CMV-seronegative.

This sequence joins TRBV7-6 and TRBJ2-6, with 13 nucleotides matching TRBD2. This CDR3 has 18 amino acids. J lost 2 bases, V lost 4 bases, and 5 bases had no gene match. Germline values: CDR1 SGHVS, CDR2 FNYEAQ. The CDR3 spells CASSSQLAGGPGANVLTF. CDR3 DNA sequence: TGTGCCAGCAGCTCCCAACTAGCGGGGGGGCCTGGGGCCAACGTCCTGACTTTC.

The chain combines TRBV19 with TRBJ1-2; TRBD1 is a possible D gene (5 bases). This CDR3 has 14 residues. Germline CDR1 is LNHDA and CDR2 is SQIVND (reference sequence). Deletions cut 7 bases from V and 5 bases from J, with 17 bases between. The DNA of the CDR3 is TGTGCCAGTACCCTACTCGGGGACTGGTATGGCTACACCTTC. Its translation is CASTLLGDWYGYTF.

V gene TRBV29-1 combines with J gene TRBJ1-1; D is possibly TRBD1 (6 bases). The CDR3 consists of 12 residues. Between the trimmed V and J ends, which lost 6 bases and 0 bases, there was a span of 8 bases. Germline V lookup: CDR1 SQVTM, CDR2 ANQGSEA. DNA of the CDR3: TGCAGCGTGGGACACATGAACACTGAAGCTTTCTTT. Amino acid sequence: CSVGHMNTEAFF.

The chain recombines TRBV10-3 with TRBJ2-5, with 7 bases lining up with TRBD2. The CDR3 sequence is 12 residues long. V gave up 4 bases and J gave up 4 bases; unmatched junction bases: 0. Germline V gene sequence: CDR1 ENHRY, CDR2 SYGVKD. CDR3 amino acids: CAISVAGETQYF. The DNA of the CDR3 is TGTGCCATCAGTGTAGCGGGAGAGACCCAGTACTTC.

This clone ranks as medium-sized in terms of frequency. The chain joins TRBV19 to TRBJ1-2, with D maybe TRBD1 (6 bases). The length of the CDR3 is 16 residues. Germline V gives CDR1 LNHDA, CDR2 SQIVND (reference sequence). Trimming took 2 bases from V and 5 from J, leaving 18 bases between them. This CDR3 reads CASSISFSGTTYGYTF. CDR3 DNA sequence: TGTGCCAGTAGTATATCCTTTTCCGGGACAACTTATGGCTACACCTTC.

The V gene is TRBV7-9, the J gene TRBJ2-5; 9 bases are shared with TRBD1. The V segment lost 6 bases and the J segment 4 bases; nucleotides outside the gene matches: 6. This CDR3 comprises 14 residues. Germline V gene data show CDR1 as SEHNR and CDR2 as FQNEAQ (reference sequence). CDR3 DNA sequence: TGTGCCAGCAGACAGGGGGCGAGTGTAGAGACCCAGTACTTC. This codes for CASRQGASVETQYF. Full variable domain (rest looked up from reference TRBV7-9 and TRBJ2-5): DTGVSQNPRHKITKRGQNVTFRCDPISEHNRLYWYRQTLGQGPEFLTYFQNEAQLEKSRLLSDRFSAERPKGSFSTLEIQRTEQGDSAMYLCASRQGASVETQYFGPGTRLLVL.

The chain uses TRBV5-6 and TRBJ2-5, with a weak D call TRBD1 (6 bases). The CDR3 spans 14 residues. Germline V gives CDR1 SGHDT, CDR2 YYEEEE. V gave up 4 bases and J gave up 4 bases, with 14 bases separating them. CDR3 in DNA: TGTGCCAGCAGCCGCCAAGGACAGCTAGAGACCCAGTACTTC. It encodes CASSRQGQLETQYF.

The chain carries TRBV6-5 and TRBJ2-1; possible D gene TRBD1, 6 bases. Germline V gene sequence: CDR1 MNHEY, CDR2 SVGAGI. The germline V and J ends were trimmed by 4 bases and 7 bases, with 17 bases remaining between them. The CDR3 runs to 15 residues. CDR3 loop: CASSFDRLQVNEQFF. The CDR3 DNA follows: TGTGCCAGCAGTTTCGACAGGCTTCAGGTTAATGAGCAGTTCTTC.

In nucleotides, the CDR3 is TGCAGCGTTCCGGGACAGGGTGTCTGGGGCTACACCTTC. It codes for CSVPGQGVWGYTF. This rearrangement joins TRBV29-1 to TRBJ1-2; 9 positions match TRBD1. Losses at the gene ends were 5 bases for V and 8 bases for J; bases not matched to a gene: 9. Germline V gives CDR1 SQVTM, CDR2 ANQGSEA. The CDR3 loop spans 13 amino acids. Supplemented by reference TRBV29-1 and TRBJ1-2, the full variable domain reads SAVISQKPSRDICQRGTSLTIQCQVDSQVTMMFWYRQQPGQSLTLIATANQGSEATYESGFVIDKFPISRPNLTFSTLTVSNMSPEDSSIYLCSVPGQGVWGYTFGSGTRLTVV.

This chain links TRBV27 with TRBJ2-1, with 10 nucleotides matching TRBD2. Germline lookup yields CDR1 MNHEY and CDR2 SMNVEV (reference sequence). The CDR3 contains 15 residues. J lost 8 bases, V lost 0 bases, and 4 bases had no gene match. The CDR3 DNA reads TGTGCCAGCAGTTTATCCAGCGGGAGGGCCGATGAGCAGTTCTTC. Translated, it gives CASSLSSGRADEQFF.

The gene calls are TRBV29-1 and TRBJ1-1; possibly TRBD1 for D (5 bases). Germline V gives CDR1 SQVTM, CDR2 ANQGSEA. V was trimmed by 4 bases and J by 5 bases, leaving 14 bases between them. The CDR3 consists of 13 residues. CDR3 region: CSVGLGLGTEAFF. Here the CDR3 DNA reads TGCAGCGTTGGGCTGGGGCTGGGAACTGAAGCTTTCTTT.